Reported below is one T cell receptor beta chain. Its antigen remains undetermined. No quality values exist for individual bases; no much larger clone is one base distant. This sample is drawn from a study of beta chain features in type 1 diabetes (dated by TCRdb to the late 2010s). The study in broad terms: Patients and healthy donors did not differ in mean age, gender distribution, total cell number or subset yield. Regulatory and stem cell-like memory subsets were isolated from only 8 patients and roughly 8 healthy donors, whereas naive and central memory subsets came from all 28 donors. The study compared TCRB repertoires of sorted circulating CD4+ T cell subsets between recently diagnosed type 1 diabetes patients and matched healthy donors. A total of under 120,000,000 sorted cells were examined across all samples, and RNA yield correlated strongly with the number of cells per subset.

Each donor gave one peripheral blood draw, about 100 mL on average, collected into heparinised tubes. A BD FACSAria II was used to sort naive, central memory, regulatory and stem cell-like memory CD4+ T cells with a panel that included CD45RO, CCR7, CD25, CD127, CD95 and CD27. Every sorted population had a purity above 95%. PBMCs were isolated immediately by Lymphoprep density gradient centrifugation and stained directly without culture. To minimize batch effects, samples were stained and sorted in pairs, one healthy donor with one patient per experiment. The entire isolated RNA was reverse transcribed using the High Capacity cDNA Reverse Transcription Kit, and thus expressed TCRB transcripts were sequenced. Deep immunoSEQ sequencing was performed on naive, central memory and regulatory T cell samples, with an average of around 3.4 million total reads per sample. Sorted cells were lysed in RLT buffer, and RNA was extracted using DNase-treated RNeasy Micro or Mini kits according to cell number. Each cell subset was processed separately to prevent cross-contamination, with patient and healthy donor samples processed together. The immunoSEQ multiplex PCR was used to amplify TCRB sequences from cDNA, generating 87-bp fragments that spanned the CDR3 region. Amplicons were sequenced on the Illumina HiSeq platform. Concerning the study's data processing: PCR bias was corrected computationally using synthetic template baselines, and reads within Hamming distance 2 were collapsed, with unmergeable singletons discarded. Reads were aligned against IMGT to assign V, D and J genes, CDR3 length and insertions or deletions at six rearrangement sites. Clonotype counts were normalized to sorted cell number within each subset before computing true diversity and Gini coefficients with the tcR R package. The overlap coefficient, calculated on TCRB nucleotide sequences, was used to quantify repertoire sharing. Out-of-frame TCRB sequences from naive cells were analyzed as a proxy for the pre-selection repertoire. TCRdb holds this immuneACCESS table with in-frame rearrangements only. Some clones are missing; in checked studies, unresolved V genes explain under half, and the rest has no known cause. V and J calls and clone size come straight from that table; D and trimming were deduced from the DNA. The sample records 970,000 or so clones, roughly 17% of which are singletons. About 0.02% of the sample rests with the top ten.

Trimming removed 6 bases from V and 2 bases from J, leaving 18 bases between the germline ends. The CDR1 and CDR2 encoded by the germline V gene are SGHRS and YFSETQ. The CDR3 runs 15 amino acids, cysteine and phenylalanine included. The sequence is cut down to CDR3 DNA, 45 bases in frame from base 1. The investigation overall reported the following: Sequencing cDNA rather than genomic DNA could over-represent highly expressing activated cells, although activation and CD3 levels did not differ between groups. Fewer insertions and more nucleotide deletions at VDJ recombination sites were observed in patients with type 1 diabetes, implying thymic rearrangement abnormalities. The naive, central memory and regulatory TCRB repertoires appeared to resemble one another more closely among patients than among healthy donors. Shorter templates might be favored by PCR, yet because patient and control samples were amplified and corrected together, any such skew would affect both groups equally. Because the HLA sub-analyses included only small numbers of individuals, any influence of HLA type on TCRB rearrangement was left unresolved. Type 1 diabetes patients showed a moderate but significant shortening of TCRB CDR3 length in all four CD4+ subsets.

The receptor's source is a woman between 18 and 29 years old in good health. This sequence uses TRBV5-1 and TRBJ2-7, and perhaps TRBD2 as D gene, on 6 matching bases. Sequencing input: naive CD4+ T cells from blood. The sample's cell subset or site label, decoded: true naive CD4+ T cells. CDR3 region: CASKRGWEATYEQYF. The sequence in DNA is TGCGCCAGCAAACGGGGCTGGGAGGCCACCTACGAGCAGTACTTC.